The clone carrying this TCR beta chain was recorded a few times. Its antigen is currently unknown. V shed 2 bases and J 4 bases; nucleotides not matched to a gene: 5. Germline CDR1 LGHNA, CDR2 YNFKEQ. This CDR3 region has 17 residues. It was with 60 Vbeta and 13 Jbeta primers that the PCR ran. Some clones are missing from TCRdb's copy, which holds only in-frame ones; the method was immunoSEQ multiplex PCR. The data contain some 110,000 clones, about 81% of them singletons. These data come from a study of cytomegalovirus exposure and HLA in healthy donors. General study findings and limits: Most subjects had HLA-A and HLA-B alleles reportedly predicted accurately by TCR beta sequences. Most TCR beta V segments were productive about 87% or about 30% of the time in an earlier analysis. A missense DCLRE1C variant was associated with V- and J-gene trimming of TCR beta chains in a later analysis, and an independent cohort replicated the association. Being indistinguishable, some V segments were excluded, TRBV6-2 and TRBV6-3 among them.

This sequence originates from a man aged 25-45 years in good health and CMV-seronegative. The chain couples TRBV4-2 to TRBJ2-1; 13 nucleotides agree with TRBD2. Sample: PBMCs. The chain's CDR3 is CASSQRLAGGGYNEQFF. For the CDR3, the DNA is TGTGCCAGCAGCCAACGACTAGCGGGAGGAGGGTACAATGAGCAGTTCTTC.